This TCR beta chain was documented in a study of T cell changes during pregnancy in multiple sclerosis. Measured with immunoSEQ multiplex PCR; TCRdb has only the in-frame clones, and not every one. The data contain around 58,000 clones, roughly 89% of them seen just once; the ten biggest clones take up approximately 0.49%. Germline CDR1 is MNHEY and CDR2 is SVGAGI. CDR3 length: 12 residues. Trimming took off 5 bases at V and 0 bases at J, with 5 bases between the two ends. The receptor's source is a female donor in good health, enrolled as a control in a pregnancy study. The chain employs TRBV6-5 and TRBJ2-7; D might be TRBD2 (5 bases). The starting material was CD4+ T cells from peripheral blood mononuclear cells, obtained after pregnancy. In nucleotides, the CDR3 is TGTGCCAGCAGTGGACTCTCCTACGAGCAGTACTTC. Protein sequence: CASSGLSYEQYF.